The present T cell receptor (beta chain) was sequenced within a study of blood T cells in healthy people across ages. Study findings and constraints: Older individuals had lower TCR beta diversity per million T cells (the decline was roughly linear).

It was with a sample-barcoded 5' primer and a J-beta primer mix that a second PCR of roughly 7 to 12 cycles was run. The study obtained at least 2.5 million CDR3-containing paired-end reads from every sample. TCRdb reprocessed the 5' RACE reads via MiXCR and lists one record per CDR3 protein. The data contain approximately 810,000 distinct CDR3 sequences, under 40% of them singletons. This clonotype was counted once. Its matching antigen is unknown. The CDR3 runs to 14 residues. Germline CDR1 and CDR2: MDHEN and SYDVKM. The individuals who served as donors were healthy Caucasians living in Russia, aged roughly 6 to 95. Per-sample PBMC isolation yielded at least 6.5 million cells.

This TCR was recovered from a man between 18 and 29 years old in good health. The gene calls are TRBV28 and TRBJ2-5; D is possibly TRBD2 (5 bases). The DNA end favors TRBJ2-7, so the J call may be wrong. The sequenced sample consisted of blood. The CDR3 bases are TGTGCCAGCAGCCTCGGACTGGAACTCTCCGAGCAGTACTTC. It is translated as CASSLGLELSEQYF.